This T cell receptor (beta chain) was sequenced for a study of blood T cells in healthy people across ages. General study results and limits: Long-lived donors had more naive CD4+ cells and higher diversity than aged donors. Roughly linear age-related decline in beta diversity appeared, significant by age 40. Diversity estimates drawn from one million T cells were deemed underestimates.

This CDR3 is built from 12 residues. The V and J ends lost 0 bases and 11 bases respectively, with 10 bases between them. CDR1 and CDR2 (germline): LNHNV, YYDKDF (reference sequence). Comment on this clonotype: Its antigen remains unknown.

Roughly 10 milliliters of peripheral blood were drawn from each donor. The second PCR ran roughly 6 to 11 cycles with a sample-barcoded 5' primer and J-beta primers. MiXCR, run by TCRdb on the 5' RACE reads, gives a single entry per CDR3 protein. Counted here are about 1.4 million distinct CDR3 sequences, 55% to 75% occurring once; the ten biggest clones make up roughly 7%. The receptor's source is a man aged 18 to 29 in good health. Sequencing was carried out using blood. The gene calls are TRBV15 and TRBJ2-5; tentatively, D is TRBD2 (5 bases). The chain's CDR3 is CATSRDREEQYF. The CDR3 region has the DNA TGTGCCACCAGCAGAGATCGGGAAGAGCAGTACTTC.